These T cell receptor beta chains were read from a single sample in a study of neurological immune-mediated disorders. TCRdb analysed the 5' RACE reads with MiXCR anew, one entry per CDR3 protein. Here the sample spans fewer than 50,000 distinct CDR3 sequences, 13% being singletons. The material sequenced was PBMCs. These receptors originate from a man younger than 45 in good health. CDR3s include the opening cysteine and the closing phenylalanine or tryptophan. D genes are given only for firm matches. Clone size is not always given. Where it is, it says once, few, many or a class for expanded clones.

abundance: many; d_gene: NA; v_gene: TRBV7-2; j_gene: TRBJ2-7; CDR3aa: CASSYQGRGYEQYF; CDR3nt: TGTGCCAGCAGCTACCAGGGGAGAGGCTACGAGCAGTACTTC
abundance: many; d_gene: NA; v_gene: TRBV9; j_gene: TRBJ1-2; CDR3aa: CASSEATGNYGYTF; CDR3nt: TGTGCCAGCAGCGAGGCAACAGGGAACTATGGCTACACCTTC
abundance: many; d_gene: NA; v_gene: TRBV27; j_gene: TRBJ1-2; CDR3aa: CASSPRPRDGYTF; CDR3nt: TGTGCCAGCAGTCCGCGGCCCAGGGATGGCTACACCTTC
abundance: many; d_gene: TRBD1; v_gene: TRBV29-1; j_gene: TRBJ2-7; CDR3aa: CSVEGQGYHEQYF; CDR3nt: TGCAGCGTTGAGGGACAGGGTTACCACGAGCAGTACTTC
abundance: many; d_gene: TRBD2; v_gene: TRBV28; j_gene: TRBJ2-3; CDR3aa: CASKEGGSRVTDTQYF; CDR3nt: TGTGCCAGCAAAGAGGGAGGGAGTCGGGTCACAGATACGCAGTATTTT
abundance: many; d_gene: NA; v_gene: TRBV15; j_gene: TRBJ2-3; CDR3aa: CATSILFLRSAGTTTDTQYF; CDR3nt: TGTGCCACCAGCATACTGTTTTTAAGGTCGGCGGGTACTACCACAGATACGCAGTATTTT
abundance: NA; d_gene: NA; v_gene: TRBV7-9; j_gene: TRBJ1-1; CDR3aa: CASSFAGPNTEAFF; CDR3nt: TGTGCCAGCAGCTTCGCCGGACCGAACACTGAAGCTTTCTTT
abundance: few; d_gene: TRBD2; v_gene: TRBV12-5; j_gene: TRBJ2-1; CDR3aa: CASGLVPDGRAPSYNEQFF; CDR3nt: TGTGCTAGTGGTTTGGTACCGGACGGGAGGGCCCCCTCCTACAATGAGCAGTTCTTC
abundance: many; d_gene: NA; v_gene: TRBV14; j_gene: TRBJ2-4; CDR3aa: CASSQEKGDIQYF; CDR3nt: TGTGCCAGCAGCCAAGAAAAAGGGGACATTCAGTACTTC
abundance: many; d_gene: TRBD1; v_gene: TRBV25-1; j_gene: TRBJ2-3; CDR3aa: CASGEDRGSTDTQYF; CDR3nt: TGTGCCAGCGGGGAGGACAGGGGTAGCACAGATACGCAGTATTTT
abundance: many; d_gene: TRBD1; v_gene: TRBV12-3/TRBV12-4; j_gene: TRBJ2-3; CDR3aa: CASIRTGGADTQYF; CDR3nt: TGTGCCAGCATTCGGACAGGGGGCGCAGATACGCAGTATTTT
abundance: NA; d_gene: TRBD2; v_gene: TRBV12-3/TRBV12-4; j_gene: TRBJ2-1; CDR3aa: CASSPSGRAKNEQFF; CDR3nt: TGTGCCAGCAGCCCTAGCGGGAGGGCCAAGAATGAGCAGTTCTTC
abundance: many; d_gene: NA; v_gene: TRBV28; j_gene: TRBJ2-2; CDR3aa: CASSFGGMDTGELFF; CDR3nt: TGTGCCAGCAGTTTTGGGGGCATGGACACCGGGGAGCTGTTTTTT
abundance: many; d_gene: NA; v_gene: TRBV7-2; j_gene: TRBJ2-5; CDR3aa: CASSHAGETQYF; CDR3nt: TGTGCCAGCAGCCACGCGGGGGAGACCCAGTACTTC
abundance: many; d_gene: NA; v_gene: TRBV4-2; j_gene: TRBJ1-1; CDR3aa: CASSQALQGEAFF; CDR3nt: TGTGCCAGCAGCCAAGCCCTACAGGGTGAAGCTTTCTTT
abundance: NA; d_gene: TRBD1; v_gene: TRBV7-9; j_gene: TRBJ1-1; CDR3aa: CASSSFRQGSNTEAF; CDR3nt: TGTGCCAGCAGCTCATTCAGACAGGGTTCGAATACTGAAGCTTTT
abundance: many; d_gene: TRBD2; v_gene: TRBV14; j_gene: TRBJ2-1; CDR3aa: CASSQASGGYNEQFF; CDR3nt: TGTGCCAGCAGCCAAGCTAGCGGGGGGTACAATGAGCAGTTCTTC
abundance: many; d_gene: NA; v_gene: TRBV5-5; j_gene: TRBJ1-5; CDR3aa: CASSRDDLNNQPQHF; CDR3nt: TGTGCCAGCAGCAGGGATGATCTGAACAATCAGCCCCAGCATTTT
abundance: many; d_gene: NA; v_gene: TRBV20-1; j_gene: TRBJ1-5; CDR3aa: CSAINPASNQPQHF; CDR3nt: TGCAGTGCTATTAACCCTGCAAGCAATCAGCCCCAGCATTTT
abundance: many; d_gene: NA; v_gene: TRBV9; j_gene: TRBJ1-4; CDR3aa: CASSARTAEKLFF; CDR3nt: TGTGCCAGCAGCGCCAGGACAGCTGAAAAACTGTTTTTT
abundance: many; d_gene: NA; v_gene: TRBV15; j_gene: TRBJ1-5; CDR3aa: CATSRDKGYSQPQHF; CDR3nt: TGTGCCACCAGCAGAGATAAGGGGTATAGTCAGCCCCAGCATTTT
abundance: few; d_gene: TRBD2; v_gene: TRBV3-1; j_gene: TRBJ2-7; CDR3aa: CASIAGGPPYEQYF; CDR3nt: TGTGCCAGTATAGCGGGAGGGCCTCCCTACGAGCAGTACTTC
abundance: many; d_gene: TRBD1; v_gene: TRBV5-1; j_gene: TRBJ1-5; CDR3aa: CASSLGAQGPNQPQHF; CDR3nt: TGCGCCAGCAGCTTGGGAGCACAGGGGCCAAATCAGCCCCAGCATTTT
abundance: many; d_gene: TRBD2; v_gene: TRBV24-1; j_gene: TRBJ2-1; CDR3aa: CATSDLSPASGREYDEQFF; CDR3nt: TGTGCCACCAGTGATTTGTCCCCGGCTAGCGGGAGGGAGTACGATGAGCAGTTCTTC
abundance: many; d_gene: TRBD2; v_gene: TRBV20-1; j_gene: TRBJ2-7; CDR3aa: CSATGTTARTSVTRKNEQYF; CDR3nt: TGCAGTGCGACCGGGACAACTGCCCGGACTAGCGTCACACGGAAGAACGAGCAGTACTTC
abundance: many; d_gene: TRBD2; v_gene: TRBV12-3/TRBV12-4; j_gene: TRBJ2-5; CDR3aa: CASSFTGGPETQYF; CDR3nt: TGTGCCAGCAGTTTTACGGGAGGGCCAGAGACCCAGTACTTC
abundance: many; d_gene: TRBD1; v_gene: TRBV3-1; j_gene: TRBJ1-3; CDR3aa: CASSRLRDSSGNTIYF; CDR3nt: TGTGCCAGCAGCCGACTCCGGGACAGCTCTGGAAACACCATATATTTT
abundance: many; d_gene: NA; v_gene: TRBV6-2/TRBV6-3; j_gene: TRBJ2-1; CDR3aa: CASSYSPPTGFHNEQFF; CDR3nt: TGTGCCAGCAGTTACTCCCCACCCACAGGGTTCCACAATGAGCAGTTCTTC
abundance: NA; d_gene: NA; v_gene: TRBV29-1; j_gene: TRBJ2-7; CDR3aa: CSVEVMSYEQYF; CDR3nt: TGCAGCGTTGAAGTTATGTCCTACGAGCAGTACTTC
abundance: many; d_gene: TRBD1; v_gene: TRBV5-5; j_gene: TRBJ2-7; CDR3aa: CASSWDRLYEQYF; CDR3nt: TGTGCCAGCAGCTGGGACAGGCTCTACGAGCAGTACTTC
abundance: many; d_gene: TRBD2; v_gene: TRBV5-6; j_gene: TRBJ2-5; CDR3aa: CASSLAAGAVLTQYF; CDR3nt: TGTGCCAGCAGCTTGGCGGCGGGAGCAGTTCTCACCCAGTACTTC
abundance: many; d_gene: TRBD1; v_gene: TRBV5-5; j_gene: TRBJ1-2; CDR3aa: CASSRLQGDRGTNYGYTF; CDR3nt: TGTGCCAGCAGCCGGCTACAAGGGGACAGGGGTACTAACTATGGCTACACCTTC
abundance: NA; d_gene: TRBD1; v_gene: TRBV25-1; j_gene: TRBJ2-3; CDR3aa: CASSRGQGSIGTQYF; CDR3nt: TGTGCCAGCAGTAGGGGACAGGGGAGTATCGGTACGCAGTATTTT
abundance: many; d_gene: TRBD2; v_gene: TRBV7-9; j_gene: TRBJ2-1; CDR3aa: CASSFGGSDEQFF; CDR3nt: TGTGCCAGCAGCTTTGGCGGGAGCGATGAGCAGTTCTTC
abundance: many; d_gene: NA; v_gene: TRBV28; j_gene: TRBJ2-2; CDR3aa: CASRLDIREGDTGELFF; CDR3nt: TGTGCCAGCAGATTAGACATAAGGGAGGGGGACACCGGGGAGCTGTTTTTT
abundance: many; d_gene: TRBD2; v_gene: TRBV28; j_gene: TRBJ2-1; CDR3aa: CASSSLAGNSYNEQFF; CDR3nt: TGTGCCAGCAGTTCCCTAGCGGGAAATTCGTACAATGAGCAGTTCTTC
abundance: many; d_gene: NA; v_gene: TRBV4-2; j_gene: TRBJ2-1; CDR3aa: CASSQDLGGNYNEQFF; CDR3nt: TGTGCCAGCAGCCAAGATCTTGGCGGGAATTACAATGAGCAGTTCTTC
abundance: many; d_gene: NA; v_gene: TRBV7-3; j_gene: TRBJ2-3; CDR3aa: CASSPSGQGADTQYF; CDR3nt: TGTGCCAGCAGCCCGAGCGGACAAGGGGCAGATACGCAGTATTTT
abundance: many; d_gene: NA; v_gene: TRBV5-1; j_gene: TRBJ2-5; CDR3aa: CASSPVVGETQYF; CDR3nt: TGCGCCAGCAGCCCGGTCGTGGGGGAGACCCAGTACTTC
abundance: NA; d_gene: NA; v_gene: TRBV5-3; j_gene: TRBJ2-3; CDR3aa: CARSLKQPRGDTQYF; CDR3nt: TGTGCCAGAAGCTTGAAACAGCCACGGGGAGATACGCAGTATTTT
abundance: many; d_gene: NA; v_gene: TRBV7-3; j_gene: TRBJ2-4; CDR3aa: CASSLEGVGRNIQYF; CDR3nt: TGTGCCAGCAGCTTAGAAGGGGTTGGGCGAAACATTCAGTACTTC
abundance: many; d_gene: NA; v_gene: TRBV6-1; j_gene: TRBJ2-5; CDR3aa: CASRYAGTSQETQYF; CDR3nt: TGTGCCAGCAGATATGCCGGGACATCGCAAGAGACCCAGTACTTC
abundance: many; d_gene: NA; v_gene: TRBV5-1; j_gene: TRBJ2-1; CDR3aa: CASSLMGATYNEQFF; CDR3nt: TGCGCCAGCAGCTTGATGGGGGCTACCTACAATGAGCAGTTCTTC
abundance: many; d_gene: NA; v_gene: TRBV5-1; j_gene: TRBJ2-7; CDR3aa: CASSLQRQDPIYEQYF; CDR3nt: TGCGCCAGCAGCTTGCAACGACAGGACCCTATCTACGAGCAGTACTTC
abundance: many; d_gene: NA; v_gene: TRBV7-2; j_gene: TRBJ2-3; CDR3aa: CASSLVSSTDTQYF; CDR3nt: TGTGCCAGCAGCTTAGTGAGTAGCACAGATACGCAGTATTTT
abundance: many; d_gene: NA; v_gene: TRBV3-1; j_gene: TRBJ1-1; CDR3aa: CASSQEGGKLEAFF; CDR3nt: TGTGCCAGCAGCCAAGAAGGCGGAAAGCTTGAAGCTTTCTTT
abundance: NA; d_gene: NA; v_gene: TRBV5-1; j_gene: TRBJ1-1; CDR3aa: CASSQRADTEAFF; CDR3nt: TGCGCCAGCAGCCAGCGTGCGGACACTGAAGCTTTCTTT
abundance: many; d_gene: NA; v_gene: TRBV5-1; j_gene: TRBJ2-4; CDR3aa: CASSLSGQQNIQYF; CDR3nt: TGCGCCAGCAGCTTGAGTGGACAGCAAAACATTCAGTACTTC
abundance: many; d_gene: TRBD2; v_gene: TRBV7-2; j_gene: TRBJ2-1; CDR3aa: CASSFGTSGTWDEQFF; CDR3nt: TGTGCCAGCAGCTTTGGGACTAGCGGGACATGGGATGAGCAGTTCTTC
abundance: NA; d_gene: TRBD1; v_gene: TRBV5-5; j_gene: TRBJ2-3; CDR3aa: CASSQGQGKVTDTQYF; CDR3nt: TGTGCCAGCAGCCAGGGACAGGGCAAGGTCACAGATACGCAGTATTTT
abundance: many; d_gene: NA; v_gene: TRBV20-1; j_gene: TRBJ2-1; CDR3aa: CSASSGNSYNEQFF; CDR3nt: TGCAGTGCTAGCTCAGGGAACTCCTACAATGAGCAGTTCTTC
abundance: many; d_gene: TRBD2; v_gene: TRBV12-3/TRBV12-4; j_gene: TRBJ2-5; CDR3aa: CASSFFAGPSGRELGTQYF; CDR3nt: TGTGCCAGCAGTTTTTTTGCAGGCCCTAGCGGGAGGGAATTGGGGACCCAGTACTTC
abundance: NA; d_gene: NA; v_gene: TRBV20-1; j_gene: TRBJ2-7; CDR3aa: CSASQLAHSYEQYF; CDR3nt: TGCAGTGCTAGCCAGCTTGCCCACTCCTACGAGCAGTACTTC
abundance: many; d_gene: NA; v_gene: TRBV3-1; j_gene: TRBJ2-7; CDR3aa: CASSHPDDYEQYF; CDR3nt: TGTGCCAGCAGCCACCCGGATGACTACGAGCAGTACTTC
abundance: many; d_gene: NA; v_gene: TRBV5-1; j_gene: TRBJ2-5; CDR3aa: CASSLEWEETQYF; CDR3nt: TGCGCCAGCAGCTTGGAATGGGAGGAGACCCAGTACTTC
abundance: many; d_gene: TRBD2; v_gene: TRBV7-2; j_gene: TRBJ2-1; CDR3aa: CASSLAQAGGYSYNEQFF; CDR3nt: TGTGCCAGCAGCTTAGCGCAAGCGGGAGGGTACTCCTACAATGAGCAGTTCTTC
abundance: few; d_gene: TRBD2; v_gene: TRBV7-6; j_gene: TRBJ2-1; CDR3aa: CASTPGGLNEQFF; CDR3nt: TGTGCCAGCACCCCGGGGGGGCTTAATGAGCAGTTCTTC
abundance: few; d_gene: NA; v_gene: TRBV10-3; j_gene: TRBJ2-7; CDR3aa: CAISESLGLEQYF; CDR3nt: TGTGCCATCAGTGAGTCTTTGGGGCTGGAGCAGTACTTC
abundance: many; d_gene: NA; v_gene: TRBV7-8; j_gene: TRBJ2-3; CDR3aa: CASSLAADTQYF; CDR3nt: TGCGCCAGCAGCTTAGCGGCAGATACGCAGTATTTT